The source of this T cell receptor (beta chain) is a study of T cell responses to AZD1222 COVID-19 vaccine. Study-wide points: Of the AZD1222 recipients, only 5 to 7 were seropositive at baseline. CD4 TCRs linked to vaccination spanned spike, dominating at 160-218 and 743-854.

About this clone: What it binds is not known.

Here immunoSEQ multiplex PCR was the method, and the copy in TCRdb shows in-frame clones only, minus some. The sample has under 200,000 clones, approximately 90% seen once. The CDR3 runs to 16 residues. Germline CDR1 and CDR2: KGHDR and SFDVKD. V dropped 6 bases and J dropped 4 bases, with 20 bases sitting between them. This sequence was found in an adult who received the MenACWY meningococcal vaccine as a control. The rearrangement joins TRBV24-1 to TRBJ2-5; the D gene is possibly TRBD1 (6 bases). The specimen comprised peripheral blood, sampled 28 days after the second dose of the MenACWY control vaccine. DNA of the CDR3: TGTGCCACCAGTTCCCGTCGGGACACCGTCGGAGAGACCCAGTACTTC. It encodes CATSSRRDTVGETQYF.